The 31 T cell receptor beta chains below come from one sample, sequenced in a study of blood T cell repertoires in COVID-19 (dated by TCRdb to 2018 to 2021). Libraries came from the immunoSEQ multiplex PCR assay. TCRdb obtained this table from immuneACCESS and retained in-frame rearrangements with V and J assigned. These tables miss some clones; where compared with another copy, unresolved V genes account for less than half of the shortfall, and the remainder is unexplained. Here the sample has 110,000 to 150,000 clones; around 89% occur a single time. 11% of the sample goes to the ten largest clones. The specimen was peripheral blood. These TCRs come from a woman of 80 years or more with acute or convalescent COVID-19.

This clone was counted a single time. CDR3 in amino acids: CASSPRGAGTEAFF. CDR3 DNA: TGCGCCAGCAGCCCTCGGGGGGCAGGCACTGAAGCTTTCTTT. The genes are TRBV4-1 and TRBJ1-1; D possibly corresponds to TRBD1 (6 bases). CDR3 length equals 14 residues. Germline loops: CDR1 MGHRA, CDR2 YSYEKL. Trimming cost V 4 bases and J 4 bases, with 13 bases left between them.

The chain recombines TRBV27 with TRBJ1-1, with no clear D. CDR1 is MNHEY, CDR2 SMNVEV, per germline (reference sequence). This CDR3 has 14 amino acids. Trimming cost V 6 bases and J 7 bases, with 18 bases left between them. CDR3: CASRDYSVGGEAFF. The CDR3 DNA sequence: TGTGCCAGCAGGGACTACTCCGTAGGCGGTGAAGCTTTCTTT.

This clone was seen just once. This rearrangement joins TRBV7-3 to TRBJ1-2, with D uncertain. CDR3 length: 11 residues. V dropped 3 bases and J dropped 13 bases, with 12 bases sitting between them. The germline V gene has CDR1 SGHTA and CDR2 FQGTGA. DNA of the CDR3: TGTGCCAGCAGCTTTTTCGTCCTATCCACCTTC. This sequence encodes CASSFFVLSTF. The variable domain in full, completed from reference TRBV7-3 and TRBJ1-2, reads GAGVSQTPSNKVTEKGKYVELRCDPISGHTALYWYRQSLGQGPEFLIYFQGTGAADDSGLPNDRFFAVRPEGSVSTLKIQRTERGDSAVYLCASSFFVLSTFGSGTRLTVV.

V is TRBV7-8 and J is TRBJ2-7, with 13 bases lining up with TRBD2. The germline CDR1 and CDR2 sequences are SGHVS and FQNEAQ. The CDR3 length is 15 residues. V lost 4 bases and J lost 1; bases outside the gene matches: 1. Here the CDR3 reads CASSWTSGGSYEQYF. The CDR3, as DNA: TGTGCCAGCAGCTGGACTAGCGGGGGATCCTACGAGCAGTACTTC.

CDR3 sequence: CASSEGPFTPPMNTEAFF. In DNA form, the CDR3 reads TGTGCCAGCAGCGAGGGCCCCTTCACTCCGCCCATGAACACTGAAGCTTTCTTT. V is TRBV4-2 and J is TRBJ1-1; D is ambiguous. Germline V gene data show CDR1 as LGHNA and CDR2 as YNFKEQ. The CDR3 extends over 18 amino acids. V was trimmed by 5 bases and J by 0 bases, leaving 22 bases between them.

The CDR3 DNA reads as TGTGCCAGAAGCTTGTTTATGGGGCACGGTGGGCTCGCTGAAGCTTTCTTT. Amino acid sequence: CARSLFMGHGGLAEAFF. The chain uses TRBV5-3 and TRBJ1-1; TRBD1 is a possible D gene (5 bases). TRBV5-3 is treated as an ORF (open reading frame) with a function not yet certain. The CDR3 is made up of 17 amino acids. Trimming stripped 1 base from V and 6 bases from J, with 22 bases between.

V is TRBV2 and J is TRBJ2-1, with D possibly TRBD1 on 6 matching bases. Trimming took off 9 bases at V and 4 bases at J, with 13 bases between the two ends. Looked up from germline, CDR1 is SNHLY and CDR2 is FYNNEI. The CDR3 is 13 amino acids. The CDR3 here is CASLRDNYNEQFF. CDR3 nucleotide sequence: TGTGCCAGTCTACGGGACAATTACAATGAGCAGTTCTTC.

In nucleotides, the CDR3 is TGCAGCGTCGAGAGCCAGCGGGGCACTGAAGCTTTCTTT. Translating gives CSVESQRGTEAFF. The rearrangement links TRBV29-1 to TRBJ1-1; D is unresolved. The CDR3 sequence is 13 residues long. Trimming cost V 6 bases and J 4 bases, with 15 bases left between them. Germline V CDR1 and CDR2: SQVTM, ANQGSEA.

CDR3 in amino acids: CASSQDASWGYTF. CDR3 coding DNA: TGTGCCAGCAGCCAAGATGCTAGTTGGGGCTACACCTTC. This chain joins TRBV4-2 and TRBJ1-2; D is undetermined. CDR1 and CDR2 (germline): LGHNA, YNFKEQ. This CDR3 contains 13 residues. V lost 0 bases to trimming and J lost 8 bases, with 10 bases between them.

This clone was recorded a few times. The CDR3 region has the DNA TGCGCCAGCAGCCCGGGAGCGACACAGTTACTGATCTATGGCTACACCTTC. It translates to CASSPGATQLLIYGYTF. The gene calls are TRBV5-1 and TRBJ1-2; D remains ambiguous. V shed 4 bases and J shed 4 bases, with 23 bases lying between them. The CDR3 runs 17 residues. Germline lookup yields CDR1 SGHRS and CDR2 YFSETQ.

The chain has TRBV7-8 and TRBJ2-3; 9 bases map to TRBD1. J lost 4 bases, V lost 3 bases, and 2 bases had no gene match. This CDR3 region has 14 residues. CDR1 is SGHVS, CDR2 FQNEAQ, per germline. The CDR3 protein is CASSLDRGSDTQYF. CDR3 coding DNA: TGTGCCAGCAGCTTGGACAGGGGTTCAGATACGCAGTATTTT.

The rearrangement uses TRBV30 and TRBJ2-2; no definite D call. Germline assignment: CDR1 GTSNPN and CDR2 SVGIG (reference sequence). The CDR3 is 13 residues long. Between the trimmed V and J ends, which lost 3 bases and 7 bases, there was a span of 12 bases. In DNA, the CDR3 is TGTGCCTGGAGCATCCAGGAAGACGGGGAGCTGTTTTTT. The encoded protein is CAWSIQEDGELFF. Looking up the rest from reference TRBV30 and TRBJ2-2 gives the full variable domain: SQTIHQWPATLVQPVGSPLSLECTVEGTSNPNLYWYRQAAGRGLQLLFYSVGIGQISSEVPQNLSASRPQDRQFILSSKKLLLSDSGFYLCAWSIQEDGELFFGEGSRLTVL.

The chain couples TRBV7-2 to TRBJ2-7, with D tentatively TRBD2 (6 bases). CDR1 SGHTA and CDR2 FQGNSA come from the germline V gene. The germline V and J ends were trimmed by 3 bases and 6 bases, with 15 bases remaining between them. The CDR3 is 14 amino acids. CDR3 nucleotide sequence: TGTGCCAGCAGCTTGATTAGCGGTTCGGGCGAGCAGTACTTC. This gives the protein CASSLISGSGEQYF.

The chain combines TRBV6-1 with TRBJ1-2; D is uncertain. V lost 1 base and J 3 bases, leaving 12 bases between the germline ends. CDR1 is MNHNS, CDR2 SASEGT, per germline. The CDR3 sequence is 15 residues long. CDR3 bases: TGTGCCAGCAGTGAAGTTAAGTTAGGAGACTATGGCTACACCTTC. Translating gives CASSEVKLGDYGYTF.

The chain joins TRBV7-2 to TRBJ2-3, with 14 bases matching TRBD2. The V gene's germline CDR1 is SGHTA and CDR2 FQGNSA. CDR3 size: 16 residues. Trimming at V came to 3 bases and at J to 6 bases, leaving 5 bases not matched to a gene. CDR3 nucleotide sequence: TGTGCCAGCAGCTTCCGCGGACTAGCGGGGGGTGATACGCAGTATTTT. Its translation is CASSFRGLAGGDTQYF.

The CDR3 DNA sequence: TGTGCCAGCAGCTCTTCAATTAGTTCGTACAATGAGCAGTTCTTC. Translating gives CASSSSISSYNEQFF. V usage is TRBV7-8 and J usage is TRBJ2-1, with D unresolved. Trimming removed 4 bases from V and 4 bases from J, with 14 bases in between. The germline gives CDR1 SGHVS, CDR2 FQNEAQ. This CDR3 has 15 residues. The complete variable domain, with remaining parts taken from reference TRBV7-8 and TRBJ2-1, reads GAGVSQSPRYKVAKRGQDVALRCDPISGHVSLFWYQQALGQGPEFLTYFQNEAQLDKSGLPSDRFFAERPEGSVSTLKIQRTQQEDSAVYLCASSSSISSYNEQFFGPGTRLTVL.

This chain connects TRBV7-8 to TRBJ1-1, with TRBD1 identical over 8 bases. This CDR3 contains 13 residues. Trimming at V came to 3 bases and at J to 11 bases, leaving 8 bases not matched to a gene. Germline CDR1 is SGHVS and CDR2 is FQNEAQ. The CDR3 loop reads CASSLQSQGEAFF. The CDR3 DNA reads TGTGCCAGCAGCTTGCAGTCACAGGGGGAGGCTTTCTTT.

V and J are TRBV11-2 and TRBJ2-1, with 7 bases lining up with TRBD1. The CDR3 totals 14 residues. The V and J ends lost 3 bases and 5 bases, in that order; junction bases with no gene match: 4. Germline CDR1 is SGHAT and CDR2 is FQNNGV. The DNA for the CDR3 is TGTGCCAGCAGCTTTCGGACAGGTAACAATGAGCAGTTCTTC. It codes for CASSFRTGNNEQFF.

This rearrangement joins TRBV7-2 to TRBJ1-5, with D possibly TRBD1 on 5 matching bases. The CDR3 totals 17 residues. With 1 base removed from V and 0 bases from J, the gap between germline ends came to 13 bases. Germline CDR1 and CDR2: SGHTA and FQGNSA. The CDR3, as DNA: TGTGCCAGCAGCTTAGTAACAGGAGGGTATAGCAATCAGCCCCAGCATTTT. Residues: CASSLVTGGYSNQPQHF. Drawing the rest from reference TRBV7-2 and TRBJ1-5, the complete variable domain is GAGVSQSPSNKVTEKGKDVELRCDPISGHTALYWYRQSLGQGLEFLIYFQGNSAPDKSGLPSDRFSAERTGGSVSTLTIQRTQQEDSAVYLCASSLVTGGYSNQPQHFGDGTRLSIL.

The V call is TRBV21-1, the J call TRBJ1-3; the D call of TRBD1 is as the table states it, not checked on the DNA. TRBV21-1 is a known pseudogene. This CDR3 region has 16 residues. In nucleotides, the CDR3 is TGTGCCAGCAGCAACCGGGACAGGGTACCTGGAAACACCATATATTTT. Its translation is CASSNRDRVPGNTIYF.

The rearrangement links TRBV7-2 to TRBJ2-5; the match to TRBD1 covers 8 bases. The CDR3 length is 14 residues. Trimming cost V 5 bases and J 4 bases; bases outside gene matches: 6. The germline CDR1 and CDR2 sequences are SGHTA and FQGNSA. CDR3 nucleotide sequence: TGTGCCAGCAGCCCCGACAGGGGCCGAGAGACCCAGTACTTC. Amino acids: CASSPDRGRETQYF.

The V gene is TRBV15, the J gene TRBJ1-2; D is perhaps TRBD1 (6 bases). V was cut by 0 bases and J by 4 bases, with 9 bases left in between. The germline V gene encodes CDR1 LNHNV and CDR2 YYDKDF (reference sequence). The CDR3 is 14 amino acids. The CDR3 nucleotides read TGTGCCACCAGCAGAGAACTAGGGGGCTATGGCTACACCTTC. Its translation is CATSRELGGYGYTF.

The chain combines TRBV5-4 with TRBJ1-3; 9 nucleotides match TRBD1. Germline CDR1 is SGHNT and CDR2 is YYREEE (reference sequence). This CDR3 contains 16 residues. V was pared by 2 bases and J by 0 bases, with 3 bases of the junction left unmatched. The CDR3 reads CASSFTGGASGNTIYF. CDR3 bases: TGTGCCAGCAGCTTCACAGGGGGCGCCTCTGGAAACACCATATATTTT.

The V call is TRBV10-3, the J call TRBJ1-1; 10 bases align to TRBD1. CDR1 and CDR2 (germline): ENHRY, SYGVKD. The CDR3 totals 15 residues. The V and J ends lost 4 bases and 0 bases, in that order; junction bases with no gene match: 2. The CDR3 loop is CAISATGGLNTEAFF. CDR3 coding DNA: TGTGCCATCAGTGCGACAGGGGGCTTGAACACTGAAGCTTTCTTT.

This clone was seen a handful of times. The V gene is TRBV11-2, the J gene TRBJ2-1, with TRBD2 matching over 8 bases. From germline, CDR1 is SGHAT and CDR2 FQNNGV. The CDR3 loop spans 15 amino acids. The V gene end was trimmed by 1 base and the J gene end by 7 bases; junction bases not matched to a gene: 6. In nucleotides, the CDR3 is TGTGCCAGCAGCTTAGTCCGGGGGGGCACGAATGAGCAGTTCTTC. As protein: CASSLVRGGTNEQFF.

The chain has TRBV7-3 and TRBJ2-5; 11 bases are a match to TRBD1. V lost 2 bases and J lost 4; bases outside the gene matches: 6. CDR1 is SGHTA, CDR2 FQGTGA, per germline. The CDR3 is made up of 16 amino acids. Written as DNA, the CDR3 is TGTGCCAGCAGCTTAGGTGCTGGGACAGGGGGAGAGACCCAGTACTTC. Amino acid sequence: CASSLGAGTGGETQYF.

The chain has TRBV2 and TRBJ1-6; D possibly corresponds to TRBD1 (6 bases). In germline, CDR1 is SNHLY, CDR2 FYNNEI. V lost 5 bases and J 3 bases, leaving 11 bases between the germline ends. CDR3 length equals 15 residues. The CDR3 DNA reads TGTGCCAGCAGTCTACAGGGCCTCTATAATTCACCCCTCCACTTT. Protein: CASSLQGLYNSPLHF. Complete variable domain (other parts from reference TRBV2 and TRBJ1-6): EPEVTQTPSHQVTQMGQEVILRCVPISNHLYFYWYRQILGQKVEFLVSFYNNEISEKSEIFDDQFSVERPDGSNFTLKIRSTKLEDSAMYFCASSLQGLYNSPLHFGNGTRLTVT.

The rearrangement uses TRBV6-5 and TRBJ1-5, with 9 nucleotides matching TRBD1. Germline V lookup: CDR1 MNHEY, CDR2 SVGAGI. The CDR3 is 13 residues long. Losses at the gene ends were 8 bases for V and 6 bases for J; bases not matched to a gene: 5. The DNA for the CDR3 is TGTGCCAGCTCTACAGGGGGCCTTCAGCCCCAGCATTTT. It is translated as CASSTGGLQPQHF.

The chain employs TRBV7-2 and TRBJ2-5, with D possibly TRBD2 on 6 matching bases. This CDR3 is built from 13 residues. The V end lost 5 bases, the J end lost 5 bases, and 12 bases lay between the germline ends. The V gene's germline CDR1 is SGHTA and CDR2 FQGNSA. CDR3 protein: CASSPGTSETQYF. DNA of the CDR3: TGTGCCAGCAGCCCTGGGACTTCTGAGACCCAGTACTTC.

This clone showed up just once. J is TRBJ1-5 and V is TRBV19; D might be TRBD1 (6 bases). CDR1 LNHDA and CDR2 SQIVND come from the germline V gene (reference sequence). Trimming took off 5 bases at V and 0 bases at J, with 11 bases between the two ends. The CDR3 has 15 residues. CDR3 in amino acids: CASSRNRDSNQPQHF. CDR3 nucleotide sequence: TGTGCCAGTAGTCGTAACAGGGATAGCAATCAGCCCCAGCATTTT.

The V gene is TRBV18, the J gene TRBJ2-1, with 12 bases matching TRBD2. The V segment lost 1 base and the J segment 0 bases; nucleotides outside the gene matches: 7. Looked up from germline, CDR1 is KGHSH and CDR2 is LQKENI. CDR3 size: 19 residues. DNA for the CDR3: TGTGCCAGCTCACCACGCGGACTAGCGGGGACGAGCTCCTACAATGAGCAGTTCTTC. Translating gives CASSPRGLAGTSSYNEQFF.